One sample yielded the 28 T cell receptor beta chains listed below, sequenced in a study of T cells in Graves' hyperthyroidism and ophthalmopathy. Amplification of TCR beta CDR3 regions used RNA as the template. Carried out on the TCR CDR3, a first-round RT-PCR used the HTBI primer set. TCRdb passed the multiplex PCR reads through MiXCR, listing each CDR3 protein once. The sample records a few hundred thousand distinct CDR3 sequences, more than 11% being singletons. Material for sequencing was blood. The source of these receptors is a woman in her thirties with Graves' hyperthyroidism that later progressed to Graves' ophthalmopathy.

This clonotype was counted only a few times. The V and J genes are TRBV30 and TRBJ1-5; D not certain. V was shortened by 0 bases and J by 6 bases, with 9 bases between the two germline ends. This CDR3 has 13 residues. Germline V gene lookup returns CDR1 GTSNPN and CDR2 SVGIG (reference sequence). The CDR3 nucleotides are TGTGCCTGGAGTGTCTCCTCGGGTCAGCCCCAGCATTTT. It specifies CAWSVSSGQPQHF.

This clonotype appeared many times. The chain recombines TRBV19 with TRBJ1-4, with a weak D call TRBD1 (6 bases). The CDR3 is 16 amino acids. The V and J ends lost 5 bases and 4 bases respectively, with 17 bases between them. Germline V gene data show CDR1 as LNHDA and CDR2 as SQIVND (reference sequence). CDR3 in amino acids: CASSLQGQTFNEKLFF. The CDR3 nucleotides are TGTGCCAGTAGTCTACAGGGACAAACCTTTAATGAAAAACTGTTTTTT.

V gene TRBV2 combines with J gene TRBJ1-4; D is unclear. Deletions cut 11 bases from V and 7 bases from J, with 17 bases between. Germline V lookup: CDR1 SNHLY, CDR2 FYNNEI. There are 13 residues in the CDR3. CDR3 region: CAGSSGSVEKLFF. CDR3 in DNA: TGTGCCGGTTCGTCAGGAAGTGTTGAAAAACTGTTTTTT.

J is TRBJ2-7 and V is TRBV2; 7 bases agree with TRBD1. The CDR3 contains 13 residues. CDR1 and CDR2 from the germline V gene are SNHLY and FYNNEI. V lost 6 bases and J lost 6; bases outside the gene matches: 8. CDR3 sequence reads: CASSPTTGVEQYF. CDR3 DNA sequence: TGTGCCAGCAGCCCCACCACAGGGGTCGAGCAGTACTTC.

This clonotype was counted ten times or more. V usage is TRBV19 and J usage is TRBJ1-1, with 9 bases aligning to TRBD1. The length of the CDR3 is 13 residues. Germline CDR1 is LNHDA and CDR2 is SQIVND (reference sequence). V was clipped by 3 bases and J by 8 bases; unmatched bases: 4. The CDR3 sequence is CASSIRTGAEAFF. DNA of the CDR3: TGTGCCAGTAGTATCAGGACAGGGGCCGAAGCTTTCTTT.

At least ten counts were recorded for this clonotype. The chain uses TRBV10-3 and TRBJ2-4; TRBD1 aligns across 7 bases. The CDR3 loop spans 14 amino acids. V lost 10 bases to trimming and J lost 0 bases; unmatched junction nucleotides: 6. Germline CDR1 is ENHRY and CDR2 is SYGVKD. The CDR3: CATKQGLAKNIQYF. The CDR3 DNA follows: TGTGCCACCAAACAGGGGCTAGCCAAAAACATTCAGTACTTC.

This clonotype showed up many times. This rearrangement joins TRBV5-1 to TRBJ2-3, with D possibly matching TRBD2 (6 bases). Trimming cost V 1 base and J 4 bases, with 13 bases left between them. The V gene's germline CDR1 is SGHRS and CDR2 YFSETQ. The length of the CDR3 is 15 residues. CDR3 in amino acids: CASSLTGSIADTQYF. In nucleotides, the CDR3 is TGCGCCAGCAGCTTGACCGGGAGCATAGCAGATACGCAGTATTTT.

This clonotype was detected a few times. This rearrangement joins TRBV15 to TRBJ2-1; 7 bases line up with TRBD2. The CDR3 totals 13 residues. Germline CDR1 reads LNHNV; CDR2 reads YYDKDF (reference sequence). Germline trimming cut 2 bases from V and 6 bases from J; bases unmatched to any gene: 1. The CDR3 spells CATSRRLANEQFF. Here the CDR3 DNA reads TGTGCCACCAGCAGAAGACTAGCCAATGAGCAGTTCTTC.

This clonotype was seen repeatedly, ten times or more. This sequence joins TRBV29-1 and TRBJ1-3; TRBD1 agrees at 10 bases. The J segment lost 4 bases and the V segment lost 6 bases, leaving 3 bases of the junction unmatched. The CDR3 has 13 residues. Germline CDR1 SQVTM, CDR2 ANQGSEA. The CDR3 coding sequence is TGCAGCGTGACGGGACAGGGGGGAAACACCATATATTTT. Translating it yields CSVTGQGGNTIYF.

This clonotype was seen many times. The V gene is TRBV12-3 or TRBV12-4, the J gene TRBJ1-5, with D uncertain. Deletions cut 5 bases from V and 3 bases from J, with 14 bases between. This CDR3 contains 15 residues. The CDR3 nucleotides are TGTGCCAGCAGTAAGGACCGACTAAACAATCAGCCCCAGCATTTT. The encoded protein is CASSKDRLNNQPQHF.

This clonotype has just a few counts. The chain uses TRBV4-2 and TRBJ1-2; D is unclear. Germline loops: CDR1 LGHNA, CDR2 YNFKEQ. Trimming shortened V by 0 bases and J by 3 bases, and 20 bases separated the two germline ends. The CDR3 covers 18 residues. DNA of the CDR3: TGTGCCAGCAGCCAAGATCCACTTACGGACCTCGGGGACTATGGCTACACCTTC. Protein product: CASSQDPLTDLGDYGYTF.

The J gene is TRBJ1-5, the V gene TRBV6-5; no reliable D call. V dropped 2 bases and J dropped 7 bases, with 15 bases sitting between them. This CDR3 spans 15 amino acids. Germline V lookup: CDR1 MNHEY, CDR2 SVGAGI. The CDR3 loop is CASSYGFAGKQPQHF. CDR3 DNA: TGTGCCAGCAGTTACGGTTTCGCCGGAAAACAGCCCCAGCATTTT.

At least ten counts were recorded for this clonotype. The CDR3 loop is CASSLASGAKGEQYF. CDR3 nucleotide sequence: TGCGCCAGCAGCTTAGCCTCAGGGGCCAAAGGCGAGCAGTACTTC. The genes are TRBV5-1 and TRBJ2-7; tentative D call: TRBD1 (6 bases). Per the germline V gene, CDR1 is SGHRS and CDR2 is YFSETQ. There are 15 residues in the CDR3. V gave up 2 bases and J gave up 6 bases, with 18 bases separating them.

The chain's CDR3 is CAWSGTGFQPQHF. As DNA, the CDR3 is TGTGCCTGGAGTGGGACAGGGTTCCAGCCCCAGCATTTT. The chain joins TRBV30 to TRBJ1-5, with 8 nucleotides matching TRBD1. The junction had 3 bases not matched to a gene; V was cut back by 1 base and J by 7 bases. The CDR3 spans 13 residues. Germline V gene lookup returns CDR1 GTSNPN and CDR2 SVGIG (reference sequence).

This clonotype occurred a few times. This may be a read error, as it is one base from a much larger clone. CDR3: CATSRDRTNTWTEAFF. DNA for the CDR3: TGTGCCACCAGCAGAGATAGGACGAATACCTGGACTGAAGCTTTCTTT. The chain couples TRBV15 to TRBJ1-1; D is ambiguous. Germline CDR1 LNHNV, CDR2 YYDKDF (reference sequence). CDR3 size: 16 residues. The V gene lost 0 bases and the J gene lost 5 bases, with 16 bases spanning the gap.

The chain is built from TRBV9 and TRBJ2-3; D is possibly TRBD1 or TRBD2 (6 bases each). Germline V lookup: CDR1 SGDLS, CDR2 YYNGEE. V was clipped by 2 bases and J by 5 bases, with 15 bases between them. The CDR3 extends over 15 amino acids. DNA of the CDR3: TGTGCCAGCAGCGTGGGGGGCGCTTGGGAAGATACGCAGTATTTT. Protein product: CASSVGGAWEDTQYF.

A remark on this clonotype: A single base separates this from a much larger clone, so it may be a read error. The genes are TRBV27 and TRBJ1-4; D unclear. Germline V gives CDR1 MNHEY, CDR2 SMNVEV (reference sequence). V was shortened by 6 bases and J by 7 bases, with 18 bases between the two germline ends. This CDR3 has 15 residues. The CDR3 region has the DNA TGTGCCAGCAGCCGCCGACGGGAGGTTAGTGAAAAACTGTTTTTT. As protein: CASSRRREVSEKLFF. Looking up the rest from reference TRBV27 and TRBJ1-4 gives the full variable domain: EAQVTQNPRYLITVTGKKLTVTCSQNMNHEYMSWYRQDPGLGLRQIYYSMNVEVTDKGDVPEGYKVSRKEKRNFPLILESPSPNQTSLYFCASSRRREVSEKLFFGSGTQLSVL.

This clonotype was recorded at least ten times. J is TRBJ1-5 and V is TRBV28, with 7 bases lining up with TRBD1. The CDR3 extends over 15 amino acids. Germline CDR1 and CDR2: MDHEN and SYDVKM. With V trimmed by 1 base and J by 0 bases, 0 bases remained unmatched. CDR3 protein: CASSLSGGSNQPQHF. The CDR3 DNA reads TGTGCCAGCAGTTTATCAGGGGGTAGCAATCAGCCCCAGCATTTT.

A note on this clonotype: Since a much larger clone is just one base distant, this may be a read error. This chain joins TRBV12-3 or TRBV12-4 and TRBJ2-7; 11 nucleotides line up with TRBD2. V was clipped by 7 bases and J by 1 base; unmatched bases: 6. This CDR3 has 15 residues. In DNA, the CDR3 is TGTGCCAGCACTGGTACTAGCGGGAGTTCCTACGAGCAGTACTTC. Protein product: CASTGTSGSSYEQYF.

In its sample, this clonotype was seen many times. CDR3 amino acids: CASSYWAGQNYGYTF. CDR3 DNA sequence: TGTGCCAGCAGTTACTGGGCAGGACAAAACTATGGCTACACCTTC. This chain links TRBV6-2 or TRBV6-3 with TRBJ1-2; a possible D gene is TRBD1 (5 bases). This CDR3 has 15 amino acids. V was clipped by 1 base and J by 2 bases, with 11 bases between them. Germline lookup yields CDR1 MNHEY and CDR2 SVGEGT.

A remark on this clonotype: Likely a read error: the CDR3 ends without its conserved phenylalanine or tryptophan. This chain uses TRBV12-3 or TRBV12-4 with TRBJ2-7; D is undetermined. Trimming took 3 bases from V and 6 from J, leaving 6 bases between them. CDR3 length equals 11 residues. The CDR3: CASSFPLEQYL. The CDR3 bases are TGTGCCAGCAGTTTTCCCCTCGAGCAGTACCTC.

This clonotype was counted ten times or more. The rearrangement links TRBV12-3 or TRBV12-4 to TRBJ1-3, with no clear D. Trimming pared 7 bases from V and 4 bases from J, leaving 17 bases between. The CDR3 has 15 residues. The CDR3 region has the DNA TGTGCCAGCATCCTTGGACTCCCTGGAGGAAACACCATATATTTT. Translation: CASILGLPGGNTIYF.

This clonotype was observed many times. The chain joins TRBV6-2 or TRBV6-3 to TRBJ2-5, with D hard to call. This CDR3 comprises 14 residues. V dropped 0 bases and J dropped 4 bases, with 9 bases sitting between them. Germline CDR1 is MNHEY and CDR2 is SVGEGT. The CDR3 loop is CASSYSELRETQYF. CDR3 coding DNA: TGTGCCAGCAGTTACTCGGAGCTACGAGAGACCCAGTACTTC.

The rearrangement links TRBV28 to TRBJ2-1, with TRBD2 matching 11 bases. This CDR3 has 17 residues. Germline V lookup: CDR1 MDHEN, CDR2 SYDVKM. V shed 8 bases, J shed 4 bases, and the junction held 13 bases outside the gene matches. CDR3 coding DNA: TGTGCCAGCCAACCCCGACTACTAGCGGGAGAGTACAATGAGCAGTTCTTC. Amino acid sequence: CASQPRLLAGEYNEQFF.

A few counts support this clonotype. The chain recombines TRBV5-1 with TRBJ1-3; the D is unclear. CDR1 is SGHRS and CDR2 is YFSETQ in the germline V gene. The CDR3 consists of 12 residues. Deletions cut 7 bases from V and 2 bases from J, with 7 bases between. The DNA for the CDR3 is TGCGCCAGCCGCCGGCCTGGAAACACCATATATTTT. Its translation: CASRRPGNTIYF.

The chain carries TRBV6-5 and TRBJ2-1; D might be TRBD1 (6 bases). The germline V gene has CDR1 MNHEY and CDR2 SVGAGI. The CDR3 spans 14 residues. The ends were cut back, 2 bases at V and 4 bases at J, with 9 bases in the middle. As DNA, the CDR3 is TGTGCCAGCAGTTACGGACAGATTTACAATGAGCAGTTCTTC. It yields the protein CASSYGQIYNEQFF.

This clonotype came up many times. This chain joins TRBV6-1 and TRBJ1-2; no reliable D call. In germline, CDR1 is MNHNS, CDR2 SASEGT. Trimming removed 5 bases from V and 8 bases from J, with 15 bases in between. This CDR3 comprises 13 residues. The CDR3 region has the DNA TGTGCCAGCAGTTACGAGGTGACGAGGGGCTACACCTTC. It codes for CASSYEVTRGYTF.

This clonotype was observed a few times. This chain joins TRBV9 and TRBJ1-5; D not resolved. V lost 4 bases to trimming and J lost 2 bases, with 13 bases between them. Germline V gene lookup returns CDR1 SGDLS and CDR2 YYNGEE. The CDR3 extends over 15 amino acids. The CDR3 here is CASSQGSSGNQPQHF. The CDR3 DNA reads TGTGCCAGCAGCCAAGGGTCCTCGGGCAATCAGCCCCAGCATTTT.